Each of the 25 T cell receptor beta chains below was sequenced from the same sample in a study of graft-versus-host responses after intestinal transplantation. Clones were sequenced by immunoSEQ multiplex PCR, and TCRdb holds only the in-frame ones, with some missing. The sample shows tens of thousands of clones, approximately 94% of them seen only once. No antigen has been assigned to these receptors. Sequencing was performed on unstimulated CD8+ T cells sorted from spleen or lymph node cells, taken before intestinal transplant. These receptor sequences come from a human donor who received an intestinal transplant.

This rearrangement joins TRBV14 to TRBJ2-5, with TRBD2 identical over 13 bases. There are 17 residues in the CDR3. V dropped 3 bases and J dropped 3; count of bases not matched to a gene: 7. Germline assignment: CDR1 SGHDN and CDR2 FVKESK. The CDR3 loop is CASSQHGTSGAKETQYF. In nucleotides, the CDR3 is TGTGCCAGCAGCCAGCACGGGACTAGCGGGGCCAAAGAGACCCAGTACTTC.

The chain recombines TRBV6-4 with TRBJ1-2, with D uncertain. Trimming cost V 2 bases and J 4 bases, with 11 bases left between them. CDR3 length: 14 amino acids. CDR1 is MRHNA and CDR2 is SNTAGT in the germline V gene. The CDR3 DNA follows: TGTGCCAGCAGTGACGTGTTTTTGGGCTATGGCTACACCTTC. This encodes CASSDVFLGYGYTF.

The sample holds one count of this clone. The rearrangement links TRBV7-3 to TRBJ2-3; no firm D call. V lost 2 bases to trimming and J lost 0 bases, with 9 bases between them. This CDR3 spans 15 amino acids. Per germline, CDR1 SGHTA and CDR2 FQGTGA. The CDR3 region is CASSLVAASTDTQYF. DNA of the CDR3: TGTGCCAGCAGCTTAGTGGCGGCTAGCACAGATACGCAGTATTTT.

The genes are TRBV19 and TRBJ2-5; D possibly corresponds to TRBD1 (5 bases). The J call may be in error: the DNA end matches TRBJ2-7 better. The CDR3 length is 13 residues. The V gene's germline CDR1 is LNHDA and CDR2 SQIVND (reference sequence). DNA of the CDR3: TGTGCCAGTAGTTTGGACACCGAGTACGAGCAGTACTTC. Its translation: CASSLDTEYEQYF.

The genes are TRBV27 and TRBJ2-3; D is perhaps TRBD2 (6 bases). Trimming removed 5 bases at V and 3 bases at J, with 18 bases between. From germline, CDR1 is MNHEY and CDR2 SMNVEV (reference sequence). This CDR3 has 16 amino acids. CDR3 in DNA: TGTGCCAGCAGTCTGCTCCCCGGGACTGGTACAGATACGCAGTATTTT. It translates to CASSLLPGTGTDTQYF.

This clone was counted once. The chain has TRBV6-6 and TRBJ2-1; D is unclear. Germline CDR1 and CDR2: MNHNY and SVGAGI (reference sequence). Trimming took off 0 bases at V and 6 bases at J, with 6 bases between the two ends. CDR3 length: 13 amino acids. CDR3 DNA sequence: TGTGCCAGCAGTTACTCGAGTGGCAATGAGCAGTTCTTC. Translating gives CASSYSSGNEQFF.

V gene TRBV5-1 combines with J gene TRBJ2-7; 12 bases line up with TRBD1. After removal of 4 bases from V and 5 bases from J, the junction contained 4 bases not matched to a gene. The germline gives CDR1 SGHRS, CDR2 YFSETQ. This CDR3 region has 14 residues. For the CDR3, the DNA is TGCGCCAGCAGCGTGGGACAGGGGGCTGACGAGCAGTACTTC. Translation gives CASSVGQGADEQYF.

The rearrangement uses TRBV28 and TRBJ2-1, with D tentatively TRBD2 (6 bases). Germline loops: CDR1 MDHEN, CDR2 SYDVKM. The V end was cut by 2 bases, the J end by 5 bases, with 7 bases between. The CDR3 is 13 amino acids. The CDR3 loop is CASSLPSDNEQFF. The CDR3 DNA is TGTGCCAGCAGTTTACCTAGCGACAATGAGCAGTTCTTC.

The chain employs TRBV4-1 and TRBJ2-3; 11 bases agree with TRBD1. The CDR3 consists of 15 residues. Looked up from germline, CDR1 is MGHRA and CDR2 is YSYEKL. J lost 4 bases, V lost 5 bases, and 5 bases had no gene match. CDR3 region: CASSTGQGAADTQYF. Here the CDR3 DNA reads TGCGCCAGCAGCACTGGACAGGGGGCCGCAGATACGCAGTATTTT.

V usage is TRBV7-9 and J usage is TRBJ1-4; D is unresolved. CDR3 length equals 14 residues. Trimming left V 2 bases short and J 7 bases short, with 11 bases between. Germline V gives CDR1 SEHNR, CDR2 FQNEAQ (reference sequence). CDR3 nucleotide sequence: TGTGCCAGCAGCTTACCAAGGAGTGGTGAAAAACTGTTTTTT. This gives the protein CASSLPRSGEKLFF. The whole variable domain, remainder taken from reference TRBV7-9 and TRBJ1-4, is DTGVSQNPRHKITKRGQNVTFRCDPISEHNRLYWYRQTLGQGPEFLTYFQNEAQLEKSRLLSDRFSAERPKGSFSTLEIQRTEQGDSAMYLCASSLPRSGEKLFFGSGTQLSVL.

The V call is TRBV10-3, the J call TRBJ2-5; possible D gene TRBD2, 6 bases. Trimming took 6 bases from V and 5 from J, leaving 19 bases between them. From germline, CDR1 is ENHRY and CDR2 SYGVKD. This CDR3 contains 15 residues. CDR3 region: CAISGGVPSRETQYF. CDR3 coding DNA: TGTGCCATCAGCGGGGGTGTCCCCTCCAGGGAGACCCAGTACTTC.

This chain uses TRBV9 with TRBJ2-7; D is possibly TRBD2 (5 bases). The V and J ends lost 7 bases and 6 bases respectively, with 20 bases between them. Germline V gene data show CDR1 as SGDLS and CDR2 as YYNGEE. This CDR3 is built from 14 residues. CDR3 loop: CASSGYGSSGEQYF. The CDR3, as DNA: TGTGCCAGCTCGGGGTATGGGAGTAGTGGCGAGCAGTACTTC.

This clone has only a few counts. This chain joins TRBV7-9 and TRBJ1-4; no clear D gene. Germline CDR1 reads SEHNR; CDR2 reads FQNEAQ (reference sequence). This CDR3 comprises 15 residues. The V end was cut by 3 bases, the J end by 6 bases, with 14 bases between. CDR3 nucleotide sequence: TGTGCCAGCAGCTTCTCGCTCGAAGATCATGAAAAACTGTTTTTT. Amino acids: CASSFSLEDHEKLFF.

The rearrangement joins TRBV19 to TRBJ2-5; TRBD2 matches at 10 bases. CDR3 length equals 15 residues. Germline assignment: CDR1 LNHDA and CDR2 SQIVND (reference sequence). V dropped 5 bases and J dropped 4; count of bases not matched to a gene: 7. This chain's CDR3 is CASSATSGTGETQYF. The CDR3 DNA is TGTGCCAGTAGTGCTACTAGCGGGACGGGAGAGACCCAGTACTTC.

The chain combines TRBV5-1 with TRBJ2-7; D remains unclear. The CDR3 covers 16 residues. V was pared by 8 bases and J by 0 bases, with 21 bases between. Per the germline V gene, CDR1 is SGHRS and CDR2 is YFSETQ. The DNA for the CDR3 is TGCGCCAGTTATCGTACAGCCAGGAGTCGCTCCTACGAGCAGTACTTC. This codes for CASYRTARSRSYEQYF.

In its sample, this clone was seen once. This rearrangement joins TRBV7-9 to TRBJ2-1, with 14 nucleotides matching TRBD2. J gave up 8 bases and V 1 base, and 4 bases lay outside the gene matches. Germline lookup yields CDR1 SEHNR and CDR2 FQNEAQ (reference sequence). The CDR3 extends over 16 amino acids. CDR3 amino acids: CASSLVGLAGEDEQFF. In DNA, the CDR3 is TGTGCCAGCAGCTTAGTGGGACTAGCGGGAGAGGATGAGCAGTTCTTC. The full variable domain, completed using reference TRBV7-9 and TRBJ2-1, is DTGVSQNPRHKITKRGQNVTFRCDPISEHNRLYWYRQTLGQGPEFLTYFQNEAQLEKSRLLSDRFSAERPKGSFSTLEIQRTEQGDSAMYLCASSLVGLAGEDEQFFGPGTRLTVL.

The rearrangement joins TRBV19 to TRBJ2-1; D might be TRBD1 or TRBD2, each matching 5 bases. Per germline, CDR1 LNHDA and CDR2 SQIVND (reference sequence). The CDR3 is made up of 16 amino acids. Trimming took 3 bases from V and 0 from J, leaving 12 bases between them. CDR3 nucleotide sequence: TGTGCCAGTAGTATCGGGATAAGGGGCTCCTACAATGAGCAGTTCTTC. Its protein is CASSIGIRGSYNEQFF.

This clone was seen only a few times. The CDR3 region is CASSEIGEWGNTIYF. The CDR3 DNA reads as TGTGCCAGCAGTGAAATCGGAGAATGGGGAAACACCATATATTTT. V usage is TRBV6-1 and J usage is TRBJ1-3; D unclear. The V gene lost 2 bases and the J gene lost 4 bases, with 12 bases spanning the gap. Germline CDR1 and CDR2: MNHNS and SASEGT. This CDR3 has 15 residues.

The chain couples TRBV27 to TRBJ2-5; TRBD1 or TRBD2 may be the D gene (5 bases each). Trimming took off 3 bases at V and 3 bases at J, with 11 bases between the two ends. This CDR3 is 14 amino acids long. Germline assignment: CDR1 MNHEY and CDR2 SMNVEV (reference sequence). CDR3 region: CASSFQGAEETQYF. CDR3 nucleotide sequence: TGTGCCAGCAGTTTTCAGGGAGCAGAAGAGACCCAGTACTTC.

This chain links TRBV11-2 with TRBJ2-5, with D unresolved. The V gene lost 2 bases and the J gene lost 1 base, with 11 bases spanning the gap. This CDR3 contains 15 residues. Germline lookup yields CDR1 SGHAT and CDR2 FQNNGV. CDR3 DNA sequence: TGTGCCAGCAGCTTATGGTTTGACTTCCAAGAGACCCAGTACTTC. This encodes CASSLWFDFQETQYF.

This chain connects TRBV7-9 to TRBJ2-1; 10 nucleotides align to TRBD2. Trimming cost V 1 base and J 8 bases; bases outside gene matches: 5. The CDR3 runs 15 residues. Germline-derived CDR1 and CDR2 are SEHNR and FQNEAQ (reference sequence). CDR3 bases: TGTGCCAGCAGCTTAGAGCGGGAGGGCCTGGATGAGCAGTTCTTC. Protein sequence: CASSLEREGLDEQFF. Full variable domain (remainder filled in from reference TRBV7-9 and TRBJ2-1): DTGVSQNPRHKITKRGQNVTFRCDPISEHNRLYWYRQTLGQGPEFLTYFQNEAQLEKSRLLSDRFSAERPKGSFSTLEIQRTEQGDSAMYLCASSLEREGLDEQFFGPGTRLTVL.

CDR3 coding DNA: TGTGCCAGCAGCTTGTCTCCCTCGGGGGGCGAGCAGTACTTC. This sequence encodes CASSLSPSGGEQYF. The chain joins TRBV5-8 to TRBJ2-7; 7 bases are shared with TRBD2. Germline trimming cut 1 base from V and 6 bases from J; bases unmatched to any gene: 7. CDR1 and CDR2 (germline): SGHTS, YDEGEE. This CDR3 is built from 14 residues.

In its sample, this clone was seen a few times. The chain has TRBV5-3 and TRBJ1-2; 9 bases fit TRBD1. TRBV5-3 is noted as an ORF with a role that remains uncertain. Losses at the gene ends were 8 bases for V and 3 bases for J; bases not matched to a gene: 8. The CDR3 sequence is 14 residues long. As DNA, the CDR3 is TGTGCCAGCAGCCCCGGGACAGGGCACTATGGCTACACCTTC. It encodes CASSPGTGHYGYTF.

The chain links TRBV6-1 to TRBJ1-2; no firm D call. Germline values: CDR1 MNHNS, CDR2 SASEGT. The V end was cut by 2 bases, the J end by 0 bases, with 13 bases between. CDR3 length equals 16 residues. The CDR3 DNA sequence: TGTGCCAGCAGTGAAAGGGAGATCGACCCTAACTATGGCTACACCTTC. It codes for CASSEREIDPNYGYTF.

The chain recombines TRBV28 with TRBJ1-6; D ambiguous. The CDR3 length is 13 residues. Germline V gene sequence: CDR1 MDHEN, CDR2 SYDVKM. V lost 7 bases and J 5 bases, leaving 9 bases between the germline ends. The CDR3 DNA is TGTGCCAGCACTCTGGGTAATAATTCACCCCTCCACTTT. Amino acid sequence: CASTLGNNSPLHF.